This TCR beta chain was sequenced during a study of blood T cell repertoires in COVID-19. Measured with immunoSEQ multiplex PCR; TCRdb has only the in-frame clones, and not every one. The sample shows 250,000 or so clones, roughly 88% of them seen only once. This CDR3 comprises 13 residues. V was cut by 7 bases and J by 2 bases, with 10 bases left in between. Germline assignment: CDR1 ENHRY and CDR2 SYGVKD. Sequencing used PBMCs or T cells enriched from blood (not recorded which). This TCR was recovered from a woman in her 30s who had been exposed to COVID-19. The chain uses TRBV10-3 and TRBJ2-3, with a possible D match to TRBD2 (6 bases). CDR3 amino acids: CAIKGLNTDTQYF. Here the CDR3 DNA reads TGTGCCATCAAGGGACTCAACACAGATACGCAGTATTTT.